The next 3 T cell receptor beta chains were all read from a single sample in a study of response to subunit inactivated influenza vaccine. TCRdb itself ran the RT-PCR reads through MiXCR, one entry per CDR3 protein. The profile covers 250,000 to 350,000 distinct CDR3 sequences, with roughly 22% appearing a single time and under 13% taken by the ten largest. The sequencing here drew on PBMCs from blood, taken 21 months after vaccination. These receptors were collected from a man between 50 and 70 years old who received an inactivated influenza vaccine.

The V gene is TRBV4-2, the J gene TRBJ2-7, with 12 bases that match TRBD2. CDR1 and CDR2 (germline): LGHNA, YNFKEQ. This CDR3 is built from 15 residues. V gave up 0 bases and J gave up 4 bases; unmatched junction bases: 1. The CDR3 bases are TGTGCCAGCAGCCAAGAACTAGCGGGAGGTTACGAGCAGTACTTC. Its translation: CASSQELAGGYEQYF.

A few counts support this clonotype. The chain employs TRBV20-1 and TRBJ2-4; the D is unclear. Germline CDR1 reads DFQATT; CDR2 reads SNEGSKA (reference sequence). Trimming took 1 base from V and 8 from J, leaving 6 bases between them. This CDR3 contains 11 residues. In DNA form, the CDR3 reads TGCAGTGCTAGAGCAACGGACATTCAGTACTTC. This translates into CSARATDIQYF.

The CDR3 coding sequence is TGTGCCAGCAGCTTAGTTCCGGACGGATACACTGAAGCTTTCTTT. Protein product: CASSLVPDGYTEAFF. The J gene is TRBJ1-1, the V gene TRBV7-9; D not resolved. Per the germline V gene, CDR1 is SEHNR and CDR2 is FQNEAQ (reference sequence). CDR3 size: 15 residues. Trimming removed 1 base at V and 3 bases at J, with 12 bases between.